This T cell receptor (beta chain) was profiled in a study of shared clonotypes between healthy human individuals. For the study at large: Researchers assigned three CD4 naive, three CD4 memory, two CD8 naive and one CD8 memory plate to each donor. Study outcomes and limitations: Naive CD4 clonotypes overlapped across a few donors at about 5.2%.

There are 14 residues in the CDR3. V lost 5 bases, J lost 2 bases, and 10 bases lay in between. Germline V CDR1 and CDR2: SGHVS, FQNEAQ. On this clone itself: The antigen remains unidentified.

Naive CD8 cells lacked CD45RO and underwent positive selection for CCR7, leaving out terminally differentiated effector memory CD45RA+ cells. None of the donors, who were healthy HIV-negative adults, had recently had acute infections or vaccinations. For each subset, genomic DNA was distributed in equal portions over several immunoSEQ plates. TCRdb keeps only in-frame clones here, not all; method: immunoSEQ multiplex PCR. The data show approximately 720,000 clones, about 90% seen once. The sequence was collected from a man aged 25-45 years in good health. The material sequenced was naive CD8+ T cells sorted from blood. This chain joins TRBV7-8 and TRBJ2-1; the D gene is possibly TRBD2 (5 bases). The CDR3 region has the DNA TGTGCCAGCAGCACCGCGGGTGCCTACAATGAGCAGTTCTTC. This gives the protein CASSTAGAYNEQFF.